The 31 T cell receptor beta chains in this list originate from one sample, sequenced in a study of shared clonotypes between healthy human individuals. Sequencing used immunoSEQ multiplex PCR; TCRdb keeps in-frame clones, though not all of them. The table includes approximately 1.4 million clones, under 99% detected once. Sample: naive CD4+ T cells sorted from blood. Subset indicated: CD45RA+ positively selected. These TCRs come from a man younger than 45 in good health.

This sequence joins TRBV18 and TRBJ2-7, with TRBD1 matching 11 bases. J gave up 3 bases and V 3 bases, and 4 bases lay outside the gene matches. The length of the CDR3 is 15 residues. The germline CDR1 and CDR2 sequences are KGHSH and LQKENI. DNA of the CDR3: TGTGCCAGCTCACCCGGACAGGGGGCAGGCTACGAGCAGTACTTC. Translation gives CASSPGQGAGYEQYF.

The chain combines TRBV9 with TRBJ2-7; D uncertain. Germline V gives CDR1 SGDLS, CDR2 YYNGEE. The CDR3 has 15 amino acids. V was trimmed by 0 bases and J by 6 bases, leaving 16 bases between them. The CDR3 region is CASSVDYGLSSEQYF. As DNA, the CDR3 is TGTGCCAGCAGCGTAGACTATGGCTTATCTTCCGAGCAGTACTTC.

J is TRBJ1-5 and V is TRBV7-9; TRBD1 aligns across 8 bases. Germline trimming cut 4 bases from V and 2 bases from J; bases unmatched to any gene: 1. This CDR3 spans 14 amino acids. Germline lookup yields CDR1 SEHNR and CDR2 FQNEAQ (reference sequence). The DNA for the CDR3 is TGTGCCAGCAGCTCACAGGGGGGCAATCAGCCCCAGCATTTT. This encodes CASSSQGGNQPQHF.

This chain joins TRBV9 and TRBJ2-1, with D perhaps matching TRBD2 (5 bases). This CDR3 is built from 11 residues. CDR1 and CDR2 from the germline V gene are SGDLS and YYNGEE. V lost 3 bases and J 9 bases, leaving 7 bases between the germline ends. CDR3 region: CASSASGEQFF. CDR3 DNA sequence: TGTGCCAGCAGCGCCAGCGGTGAGCAGTTCTTC.

The rearrangement uses TRBV15 and TRBJ2-5; no clear D gene. CDR3 size: 14 residues. V lost 0 bases, J lost 7 bases, and 12 bases lay in between. Germline CDR1 reads LNHNV; CDR2 reads YYDKDF (reference sequence). This CDR3 is CATSRDKTWGTQYF. The CDR3, as DNA: TGTGCCACCAGCAGAGATAAGACTTGGGGGACCCAGTACTTC.

The chain combines TRBV19 with TRBJ1-5; a weak D match, TRBD1 (6 bases). Trimming cost V 6 bases and J 8 bases, with 14 bases left between them. CDR3 length: 13 residues. Per the germline V gene, CDR1 is LNHDA and CDR2 is SQIVND (reference sequence). The CDR3 loop is CASRGTTGKPQHF. The CDR3 DNA follows: TGTGCCAGTAGGGGGACAACCGGGAAGCCCCAGCATTTT.

The chain carries TRBV11-2 and TRBJ2-1, with D perhaps matching TRBD2 (5 bases). Per germline, CDR1 SGHAT and CDR2 FQNNGV. This CDR3 contains 15 residues. Trimming stripped 1 base from V and 2 bases from J, with 9 bases between. CDR3 in DNA: TGTGCCAGCAGCTTAGGAGCGGCAACCTACAATGAGCAGTTCTTC. Translation: CASSLGAATYNEQFF.

The chain employs TRBV21-1 and TRBJ1-5; the DNA was not compared with TRBD1, the D call given in the table. TRBV21-1 represents a pseudogene. This CDR3 spans 16 amino acids. This chain's CDR3 is CASSKPSGHGKSAQHF. Written as DNA, the CDR3 is TGTGCCAGCAGCAAACCCTCCGGACATGGGAAGTCGGCCCAGCATTTT.

The chain's CDR3 is CAISEKGAVTDTQYF. The CDR3 nucleotides read TGTGCCATCAGTGAGAAGGGGGCGGTGACAGATACGCAGTATTTT. The chain carries TRBV10-3 and TRBJ2-3; 7 bases map to TRBD1. V was clipped by 2 bases and J by 3 bases; unmatched bases: 5. The CDR3 extends over 15 amino acids. The germline V gene has CDR1 ENHRY and CDR2 SYGVKD.

The chain is built from TRBV28 and TRBJ2-7; D gene uncertain. This CDR3 has 15 amino acids. CDR1 is MDHEN and CDR2 is SYDVKM in the germline V gene. Trimming removed 5 bases at V and 2 bases at J, with 16 bases between. The CDR3 protein is CASSLLTGATYEQYF. CDR3 sequence (DNA): TGTGCCAGCAGTCTTCTGACCGGAGCAACCTACGAGCAGTACTTC. The full variable domain, with the rest looked up from reference TRBV28 and TRBJ2-7, is DVKVTQSSRYLVKRTGEKVFLECVQDMDHENMFWYRQDPGLGLRLIYFSYDVKMKEKGDIPEGYSVSREKKERFSLILESASTNQTSMYLCASSLLTGATYEQYFGPGTRLTVT.

The rearrangement joins TRBV15 to TRBJ1-5; no firm D call. The CDR3 loop spans 13 amino acids. Germline loops: CDR1 LNHNV, CDR2 YYDKDF (reference sequence). Trimming removed 5 bases at V and 7 bases at J, with 12 bases between. This CDR3 reads CATSARFGQPQHF. CDR3 coding DNA: TGTGCCACCAGCGCCCGTTTCGGCCAGCCCCAGCATTTT. The variable domain in full, with the rest retrieved from reference TRBV15 and TRBJ1-5, is DAMVIQNPRYQVTQFGKPVTLSCSQTLNHNVMYWYQQKSSQAPKLLFHYYDKDFNNEADTPDNFQSRRPNTSFCFLDIRSPGLGDTAMYLCATSARFGQPQHFGDGTRLSIL.

The chain joins TRBV5-1 to TRBJ2-5; 8 nucleotides agree with TRBD2. The germline gives CDR1 SGHRS, CDR2 YFSETQ. V dropped 4 bases and J dropped 5; count of bases not matched to a gene: 13. The CDR3 covers 16 residues. The CDR3 is CASSIGAGATLETQYF. Written as DNA, the CDR3 is TGCGCCAGCAGCATCGGAGCGGGAGCAACTTTGGAGACCCAGTACTTC.

V and J are TRBV11-2 and TRBJ2-7; 9 nucleotides align to TRBD1. This CDR3 contains 15 residues. The germline CDR1 and CDR2 sequences are SGHAT and FQNNGV. J was trimmed by 2 bases and V by 3 bases; bases with no gene match: 5. The CDR3 spells CASSFTDRGTYEQYF. The CDR3 coding sequence is TGTGCCAGCAGCTTCACGGACAGGGGAACCTACGAGCAGTACTTC.

V usage is TRBV28 and J usage is TRBJ1-5; 7 bases are a match to TRBD1. The germline V gene encodes CDR1 MDHEN and CDR2 SYDVKM. This CDR3 is built from 13 residues. After removal of 8 bases from V and 11 bases from J, the junction contained 12 bases not matched to a gene. DNA of the CDR3: TGTGCCAGCGGGTTACAGGGGTCTAGGGCCCAGCATTTT. It yields the protein CASGLQGSRAQHF.

J is TRBJ2-3 and V is TRBV25-1, with no clear D. The CDR3 contains 14 residues. Germline lookup yields CDR1 MGHDK and CDR2 SYGVNS. V was shortened by 2 bases and J by 3 bases, with 9 bases between the two germline ends. The CDR3 sequence: CASSEPGRTDTQYF. Written as DNA, the CDR3 is TGTGCCAGCAGTGAACCCGGACGGACAGATACGCAGTATTTT.

The chain is built from TRBV15 and TRBJ2-3; 10 positions match TRBD2. Germline V gene data show CDR1 as LNHNV and CDR2 as YYDKDF (reference sequence). The V segment lost 8 bases and the J segment 0 bases; nucleotides outside the gene matches: 2. The CDR3 has 14 amino acids. For the CDR3, the DNA is TGTGCCACCCGGACTAGCGGAAGCACAGATACGCAGTATTTT. This codes for CATRTSGSTDTQYF. The variable domain in full, with the rest retrieved from reference TRBV15 and TRBJ2-3, is DAMVIQNPRYQVTQFGKPVTLSCSQTLNHNVMYWYQQKSSQAPKLLFHYYDKDFNNEADTPDNFQSRRPNTSFCFLDIRSPGLGDTAMYLCATRTSGSTDTQYFGPGTRLTVL.

V is TRBV9 and J is TRBJ2-2; TRBD1 aligns across 8 bases. This CDR3 contains 15 residues. Trimming removed 7 bases from V and 0 bases from J; junction bases left unmatched: 5. From germline, CDR1 is SGDLS and CDR2 YYNGEE. The CDR3 coding sequence is TGTGCCAGCTCCAGGGGGCCTACGAACACCGGGGAGCTGTTTTTT. Amino acid sequence: CASSRGPTNTGELFF.

The chain has TRBV6-6 and TRBJ2-7; TRBD1 aligns across 7 bases. Trimming at V came to 6 bases and at J to 2 bases, leaving 10 bases not matched to a gene. The CDR3 contains 15 residues. Germline lookup yields CDR1 MNHNY and CDR2 SVGAGI (reference sequence). CDR3 protein: CASRAGGMGPYEQYF. CDR3 sequence (DNA): TGTGCCAGCAGAGCAGGGGGTATGGGACCCTACGAGCAGTACTTC.

This clone was seen just once. The chain has TRBV5-6 and TRBJ1-3; D call uncertain. The germline V gene encodes CDR1 SGHDT and CDR2 YYEEEE. The CDR3 is made up of 14 amino acids. Trimming stripped 3 bases from V and 0 bases from J, with 7 bases between. The CDR3 DNA is TGTGCCAGCAGCTGGGGATTCTCTGGAAACACCATATATTTT. Translation: CASSWGFSGNTIYF.

To note about this clone: Other DNA variants within this sample encode the same CDR3. The chain combines TRBV5-1 with TRBJ1-5; the D gene is possibly TRBD1 (5 bases). This CDR3 contains 15 residues. V was shortened by 0 bases and J by 2 bases, with 9 bases between the two germline ends. The germline CDR1 and CDR2 sequences are SGHRS and YFSETQ. Written as DNA, the CDR3 is TGCGCCAGCAGCTTGGAAGGGGTTGGCAATCAGCCCCAGCATTTT. Its translation is CASSLEGVGNQPQHF.

This sequence joins TRBV7-8 and TRBJ1-4; D possibly corresponds to TRBD1 (6 bases). With 5 bases removed from V and 3 bases from J, the gap between germline ends came to 16 bases. Germline V gene sequence: CDR1 SGHVS, CDR2 FQNEAQ. This CDR3 has 16 residues. CDR3 nucleotide sequence: TGTGCCAGCAGCCGTATAAGGGGGACTGCTAATGAAAAACTGTTTTTT. Translated, it gives CASSRIRGTANEKLFF.

This rearrangement joins TRBV27 to TRBJ2-2; 12 bases agree with TRBD2. V lost 7 bases and J lost 2; bases outside the gene matches: 17. Germline assignment: CDR1 MNHEY and CDR2 SMNVEV (reference sequence). The CDR3 runs to 20 residues. In DNA, the CDR3 is TGTGCCAGCACCCAAGCGATCGGACTAGCGGGATTGCCTAACACCGGGGAGCTGTTTTTT. Translated: CASTQAIGLAGLPNTGELFF.

The chain couples TRBV27 to TRBJ2-6; 7 nucleotides agree with TRBD1. This CDR3 has 15 amino acids. V shed 3 bases and J 2 bases; nucleotides not matched to a gene: 1. The germline V gene encodes CDR1 MNHEY and CDR2 SMNVEV (reference sequence). CDR3 protein: CASSFTGAGANVLTF. The DNA of the CDR3 is TGTGCCAGCAGTTTCACAGGGGCTGGGGCCAACGTCCTGACTTTC.

In DNA, the CDR3 is TGTGCCAGCAGTTTTCTCCGGAACTCGATGGGCATTCAGTACTTC. Protein: CASSFLRNSMGIQYF. The V gene is TRBV28, the J gene TRBJ2-4; D is unresolved. This CDR3 comprises 15 residues. Trimming took 3 bases from V and 9 from J, leaving 18 bases between them. Germline V gene lookup returns CDR1 MDHEN and CDR2 SYDVKM. The full variable domain, in which reference TRBV28 and TRBJ2-4 provide the parts outside the CDR3, is DVKVTQSSRYLVKRTGEKVFLECVQDMDHENMFWYRQDPGLGLRLIYFSYDVKMKEKGDIPEGYSVSREKKERFSLILESASTNQTSMYLCASSFLRNSMGIQYFGAGTRLSVL.

The chain carries TRBV28 and TRBJ2-2; D is ambiguous. Germline CDR1 is MDHEN and CDR2 is SYDVKM. CDR3 length: 13 amino acids. V was clipped by 4 bases and J by 7 bases, with 10 bases between them. The CDR3 loop is CASSSWPGGELFF. The CDR3 nucleotides are TGTGCCAGCAGTTCGTGGCCTGGCGGGGAGCTGTTTTTT.

About this clone itself: This sample also contains other DNA sequences that code for the same CDR3. The V call is TRBV6-5, the J call TRBJ2-7, with D tentatively TRBD1 (6 bases). V was trimmed by 2 bases and J by 0 bases, leaving 8 bases between them. Germline V lookup: CDR1 MNHEY, CDR2 SVGAGI. The CDR3 is 14 amino acids. CDR3 in DNA: TGTGCCAGCAGTTACACGACAGGCTCCTACGAGCAGTACTTC. Its protein product is CASSYTTGSYEQYF.

V is TRBV10-3 and J is TRBJ1-2; D ambiguous. The CDR3 sequence is 12 residues long. Trimming shortened V by 0 bases and J by 7 bases, and 6 bases separated the two germline ends. Germline V lookup: CDR1 ENHRY, CDR2 SYGVKD. CDR3: CAISESGVGYTF. DNA for the CDR3: TGTGCCATCAGTGAGTCCGGGGTTGGCTACACCTTC.

The chain couples TRBV7-6 to TRBJ2-2; D not resolved. CDR1 is SGHVS, CDR2 FNYEAQ, per germline. With 2 bases removed from V and 7 bases from J, the gap between germline ends came to 5 bases. The CDR3 covers 12 residues. The CDR3 region is CASSLSVGELFF. CDR3 DNA: TGTGCCAGCAGCTTATCGGTCGGGGAGCTGTTTTTT.

The V and J genes are TRBV10-2 and TRBJ2-2; TRBD1 agrees at 8 bases. The CDR3 is made up of 16 amino acids. CDR1 and CDR2 (germline): WSHSY, SAAADI. J lost 0 bases, V lost 7 bases, and 7 bases had no gene match. CDR3 region: CASIFGTGSNTGELFF. CDR3 sequence (DNA): TGCGCCAGCATTTTTGGGACAGGATCGAACACCGGGGAGCTGTTTTTT.

This chain links TRBV5-5 with TRBJ2-7, with 8 bases that match TRBD1. Germline CDR1 SGHKS, CDR2 YYEKEE (reference sequence). Germline trimming cut 4 bases from V and 3 bases from J; bases unmatched to any gene: 6. The CDR3 spans 14 residues. As DNA, the CDR3 is TGTGCCAGCAGCAAAAGGACAGGGAACTACGAGCAGTACTTC. Amino acids: CASSKRTGNYEQYF.

This chain connects TRBV28 to TRBJ1-2; weak D call: TRBD1 (6 bases). This CDR3 comprises 12 residues. Germline CDR1 is MDHEN and CDR2 is SYDVKM. V lost 8 bases to trimming and J lost 13 bases, with 20 bases between them. The CDR3 protein is CASQSGGTFCTF. CDR3 sequence (DNA): TGTGCCAGCCAAAGTGGGGGGACATTCTGCACCTTC.